The next 25 T cell receptor beta chains were all read from a single sample in a study of control samples from healthy donors and cancer patients. Using immunoSEQ multiplex PCR, the repertoire was profiled, and TCRdb retains in-frame clones only, with some absent. The sample holds under 75,000 clones, 90% seen once. What was sequenced was PBMCs. The receptors were sampled from a woman aged 45-65 years with colorectal cancer.

The chain couples TRBV5-1 to TRBJ1-1; possible D gene TRBD1, 5 bases. CDR1 is SGHRS, CDR2 YFSETQ, per germline. The CDR3 has 13 residues. Trimming took off 4 bases at V and 4 bases at J, with 11 bases between the two ends. This CDR3 reads CASSPWGVTEAFF. CDR3 nucleotides: TGCGCCAGCAGCCCATGGGGGGTCACTGAAGCTTTCTTT.

The J gene is TRBJ2-1, the V gene TRBV5-1, with TRBD2 as a possible D gene (5 bases). Germline values: CDR1 SGHRS, CDR2 YFSETQ. The CDR3 has 17 amino acids. V was shortened by 3 bases and J by 2 bases, with 18 bases between the two germline ends. The CDR3 DNA reads TGCGCCAGCAGCTCGTTATACTCCCGGGATCCCTACAATGAGCAGTTCTTC. It codes for CASSSLYSRDPYNEQFF. Together with reference TRBV5-1 and TRBJ2-1, the CDR3 gives the full variable domain: KAGVTQTPRYLIKTRGQQVTLSCSPISGHRSVSWYQQTPGQGLQFLFEYFSETQRNKGNFPGRFSGRQFSNSRSEMNVSTLELGDSALYLCASSSLYSRDPYNEQFFGPGTRLTVL.

This chain links TRBV9 with TRBJ2-2; 10 bases fit TRBD1. The V and J ends lost 5 bases and 6 bases, in that order; junction bases with no gene match: 1. CDR1 SGDLS and CDR2 YYNGEE come from the germline V gene. CDR3 size: 13 residues. The CDR3 DNA follows: TGTGCCAGCAGGGGACAGGGGTCCGGGGAGCTGTTTTTT. Translated, it gives CASRGQGSGELFF.

This chain uses TRBV19 with TRBJ1-2; unclear D gene. This CDR3 is 11 amino acids long. In germline, CDR1 is LNHDA, CDR2 SQIVND (reference sequence). The V end lost 5 bases, the J end lost 7 bases, and 8 bases lay between the germline ends. The CDR3 DNA reads TGTGCCAGTAGTCTCATGGGTGGCTACACCTTC. As protein: CASSLMGGYTF.

The rearrangement links TRBV14 to TRBJ1-2, with D possibly being TRBD1 (6 bases). The CDR3 has 13 amino acids. V was cut by 3 bases and J by 4 bases, with 9 bases left in between. Looked up from germline, CDR1 is SGHDN and CDR2 is FVKESK. CDR3 sequence (DNA): TGTGCCAGCAGCCATCAGGGGAGCTATGGCTACACCTTC. Translating gives CASSHQGSYGYTF.

This chain links TRBV20-1 with TRBJ1-1; 8 bases align to TRBD1. CDR3 length: 15 amino acids. Germline lookup yields CDR1 DFQATT and CDR2 SNEGSKA (reference sequence). The V segment lost 3 bases and the J segment 1 base; nucleotides outside the gene matches: 7. The CDR3, as DNA: TGCAGTGCTAGTTTACAGGGGGGGAGGAACACTGAAGCTTTCTTT. This sequence encodes CSASLQGGRNTEAFF.

In its sample, this clone was seen a few times. This rearrangement joins TRBV5-1 to TRBJ2-2; 7 positions match TRBD1. CDR1 and CDR2 (germline): SGHRS, YFSETQ. The V and J ends lost 4 bases and 0 bases, in that order; junction bases with no gene match: 3. This CDR3 comprises 15 residues. CDR3 sequence reads: CASSPGTANTGELFF. As DNA, the CDR3 is TGCGCCAGCAGCCCCGGGACAGCGAACACCGGGGAGCTGTTTTTT.

As concerns this clone: Other DNA variants within this sample encode the same CDR3. The CDR3 here is CASSYGPNQPQHF. As DNA, the CDR3 is TGTGCCAGCAGTTATGGCCCCAATCAGCCCCAGCATTTT. The chain carries TRBV6-5 and TRBJ1-5, with unresolved D. V was clipped by 3 bases and J by 3 bases, with 6 bases between them. Germline assignment: CDR1 MNHEY and CDR2 SVGAGI. The CDR3 extends over 13 amino acids.

The chain carries TRBV3-1 (or the pseudogene TRBV3-2) and TRBJ1-1, with D uncertain. Germline lookup yields CDR1 LGHDT and CDR2 YNNKEL (reference sequence). V lost 0 bases and J 9 bases, leaving 14 bases between the germline ends. The CDR3 sequence is 14 residues long. DNA of the CDR3: TGTGCCAGCAGCCAAGATTTGGAGACTCGTAAAGCTTTCTTT. It is translated as CASSQDLETRKAFF.

V usage is TRBV19 and J usage is TRBJ2-3; possible D gene TRBD1, 5 bases. Germline CDR1 is LNHDA and CDR2 is SQIVND (reference sequence). V was trimmed by 5 bases and J by 0 bases, leaving 24 bases between them. This CDR3 spans 19 amino acids. CDR3: CASSPDWTYFGPSTDTQYF. The CDR3 DNA sequence: TGTGCCAGTAGTCCTGATTGGACATACTTCGGTCCTAGCACAGATACGCAGTATTTT. The whole variable domain, remainder taken from reference TRBV19 and TRBJ2-3, is DGGITQSPKYLFRKEGQNVTLSCEQNLNHDAMYWYRQDPGQGLRLIYYSQIVNDFQKGDIAEGYSVSREKKESFPLTVTSAQKNPTAFYLCASSPDWTYFGPSTDTQYFGPGTRLTVL.

The chain recombines TRBV19 with TRBJ2-1; 11 bases agree with TRBD2. Germline values: CDR1 LNHDA, CDR2 SQIVND (reference sequence). The CDR3 totals 16 residues. V trimming: 6 bases; J trimming: 5 bases; junction bases outside the gene matches: 9. The CDR3 loop is CASSPFTTSGNNEQFF. In DNA, the CDR3 is TGTGCCAGTAGCCCTTTTACGACTAGCGGGAACAATGAGCAGTTCTTC.

CDR3 in amino acids: CASRVEGLMNTEAFF. The CDR3 nucleotides read TGTGCCAGCAGAGTAGAAGGACTCATGAACACTGAAGCTTTCTTT. The rearrangement joins TRBV27 to TRBJ1-1, with D uncertain. This CDR3 has 15 amino acids. Germline values: CDR1 MNHEY, CDR2 SMNVEV (reference sequence). Trimming took off 6 bases at V and 0 bases at J, with 14 bases between the two ends.

The genes are TRBV5-4 and TRBJ1-6; D remains unclear. Trimming left V 5 bases short and J 7 bases short, with 13 bases between. The germline V gene encodes CDR1 SGHNT and CDR2 YYREEE (reference sequence). The CDR3 covers 14 residues. CDR3 DNA sequence: TGTGCCAGCAGTATTGACTACGTGAATTCACCCCTCCACTTT. This sequence encodes CASSIDYVNSPLHF.

The chain couples TRBV28 to TRBJ2-1, with D uncertain. Deletions cut 7 bases from V and 6 bases from J, with 10 bases between. Germline V gene lookup returns CDR1 MDHEN and CDR2 SYDVKM. The length of the CDR3 is 12 residues. The chain's CDR3 is CASTTNSNEQFF. The CDR3 region has the DNA TGTGCCAGCACTACTAACAGCAATGAGCAGTTCTTC.

This chain connects TRBV27 to TRBJ1-1; D is perhaps TRBD1 (5 bases). V was trimmed by 5 bases and J by 5 bases, leaving 15 bases between them. Looked up from germline, CDR1 is MNHEY and CDR2 is SMNVEV (reference sequence). The CDR3 extends over 14 amino acids. CDR3: CASSRQGSGTEAFF. The CDR3 region has the DNA TGTGCCAGCAGTCGTCAGGGTAGTGGTACTGAAGCTTTCTTT.

The V and J genes are TRBV25-1 and TRBJ1-2, with D tentatively TRBD1 (6 bases). V was pared by 8 bases and J by 3 bases, with 16 bases between. The CDR3 consists of 14 residues. Germline-derived CDR1 and CDR2 are MGHDK and SYGVNS. The CDR3 sequence: CASGEQGVDYGYTF. The CDR3 nucleotides are TGTGCCAGCGGGGAACAGGGAGTGGACTATGGCTACACCTTC.

The chain employs TRBV25-1 and TRBJ2-1; 10 positions agree with TRBD2. This CDR3 region has 17 residues. Germline V gene sequence: CDR1 MGHDK, CDR2 SYGVNS. V gave up 2 bases and J gave up 4 bases; unmatched junction bases: 8. CDR3 coding DNA: TGTGCCAGCAGTGAAGATATAGCGGGAGGTCTATACAATGAGCAGTTCTTC. As protein: CASSEDIAGGLYNEQFF. The entire variable domain, with the rest obtained from reference TRBV25-1 and TRBJ2-1, is as follows: EADIYQTPRYLVIGTGKKITLECSQTMGHDKMYWYQQDPGMELHLIHYSYGVNSTEKGDLSSESTVSRIRTEHFPLTLESARPSHTSQYLCASSEDIAGGLYNEQFFGPGTRLTVL.

The chain joins TRBV18 to TRBJ2-4; D unclear. V lost 0 bases to trimming and J lost 7 bases, with 13 bases between them. The CDR3 runs 15 residues. CDR1 KGHSH and CDR2 LQKENI come from the germline V gene. The CDR3, as DNA: TGTGCCAGCTCACCACCTTTGGCTCAGGTTAACATTCAGTACTTC. This encodes CASSPPLAQVNIQYF.

The chain uses TRBV30 and TRBJ2-3, with a tentative D call TRBD2 (6 bases). CDR1 GTSNPN and CDR2 SVGIG come from the germline V gene (reference sequence). This CDR3 is built from 13 residues. The V end was cut by 4 bases, the J end by 1 base, with 9 bases between. The CDR3 region is CAWTGGGTDTQYF. Written as DNA, the CDR3 is TGTGCCTGGACAGGAGGGGGCACAGATACGCAGTATTTT.

The chain couples TRBV27 to TRBJ2-5; TRBD2 matches at 11 bases. Germline-derived CDR1 and CDR2 are MNHEY and SMNVEV (reference sequence). The CDR3 totals 16 residues. V gave up 5 bases and J gave up 3 bases; unmatched junction bases: 8. This chain's CDR3 is CASSRKTGLAEETQYF. The CDR3 nucleotides are TGTGCCAGCAGTAGAAAAACGGGACTAGCGGAAGAGACCCAGTACTTC.

Only a few counts were recorded for this clone. V and J are TRBV6-5 and TRBJ2-7; D may match TRBD1 or TRBD2 (5 bases each). V dropped 2 bases and J dropped 5 bases, with 16 bases sitting between them. CDR1 is MNHEY and CDR2 is SVGAGI in the germline V gene. This CDR3 contains 15 residues. The CDR3 nucleotides read TGTGCCAGCAGTTACCGGGGATTGGGGGTCGACGAGCAGTACTTC. Protein sequence: CASSYRGLGVDEQYF.

The rearrangement joins TRBV30 to TRBJ2-7; D may be TRBD1 (6 bases). V was cut by 3 bases and J by 2 bases, with 14 bases left in between. The germline CDR1 and CDR2 sequences are GTSNPN and SVGIG (reference sequence). This CDR3 comprises 14 residues. The CDR3 spells CAWSSDSQAYEQYF. CDR3 in DNA: TGTGCCTGGAGCTCGGACAGCCAAGCCTACGAGCAGTACTTC. The full variable domain, rest sourced from reference TRBV30 and TRBJ2-7, is SQTIHQWPATLVQPVGSPLSLECTVEGTSNPNLYWYRQAAGRGLQLLFYSVGIGQISSEVPQNLSASRPQDRQFILSSKKLLLSDSGFYLCAWSSDSQAYEQYFGPGTRLTVT.

This clone was seen once. V and J are TRBV5-6 and TRBJ1-4; 9 positions match TRBD1. The germline V gene has CDR1 SGHDT and CDR2 YYEEEE. Unmatched junction bases numbered 4, after V lost 4 bases and J lost 6 bases. This CDR3 is 14 amino acids long. The CDR3 sequence is CASSADRGYEKLFF. DNA for the CDR3: TGTGCCAGCAGCGCGGACAGGGGATATGAAAAACTGTTTTTT.

The chain couples TRBV29-1 to TRBJ2-7; 8 bases align to TRBD1. CDR1 SQVTM and CDR2 ANQGSEA come from the germline V gene. The CDR3 runs to 12 residues. The ends lost 7 bases at V and 7 bases at J; junction bases unmatched: 9. The CDR3 DNA reads as TGCAGCGCCCGCAGACAGGGGCTTGAGCAGTACTTC. Translating it yields CSARRQGLEQYF.

The rearrangement joins TRBV21-1 to TRBJ1-5; TRBD1, the D gene given by the table, was not confirmed from the DNA. TRBV21-1 is a pseudogene locus. CDR3 size: 16 residues. The CDR3 loop is CASSNSQGVSNQPQHF. As DNA, the CDR3 is TGTGCCAGCAGCAACTCCCAGGGTGTTAGCAATCAGCCCCAGCATTTT.